Each of the 2 T cell receptor beta chains below was sequenced from the same sample in a study of Tregs in tolerant kidney transplant recipients (dated by TCRdb to between 2018 and 2021). The transplants used related donors along with nonmyeloablative bone marrow transplantation, and in the human trials mixed chimerism was transient. Library preparation was by the immunoSEQ multiplex PCR assay. What TCRdb holds here is the immuneACCESS table cut down to in-frame rearrangements. Part of the clones is not present; checked against another copy, under half of the missing clones reflect an unresolved V gene, and the others are unexplained. The sample's table covers about 5,300 clones. Clones ranked in the top ten supply approximately 7% of the sample. The sequenced sample was CD4+ T cells from blood (PBMCs), obtained less than 15 months after the transplant. These receptor sequences come from a human patient who received a combined kidney and bone marrow transplant. Following transplantation, T cells from the graft donor may be among those present.

Details on this clone: Sequencing ends 3 residues short of the CDR3 end; the germline J gene provides the rest. The chain recombines TRBV2 with TRBJ2-2; D might be TRBD2 (6 bases). CDR1 SNHLY and CDR2 FYNNEI come from the germline V gene. There are 12 residues in the CDR3. The CDR3 spells CASSDKGRGLFF. The sequenced CDR3 bases are TGTGCCAGCAGTGATAAGGGGCGGGGG.

With regard to this clone: The read ends 3 residues early relative to the CDR3; the germline J gene fills the gap. The gene calls are TRBV10-3 and TRBJ1-1; the match to TRBD1 covers 8 bases. With V trimmed by 6 bases and J by 3 bases, 6 bases remained unmatched. This CDR3 region has 14 residues. The germline CDR1 and CDR2 sequences are ENHRY and SYGVKD. The CDR3: CAISGQGVYTEAFF. CDR3 bases read: TGTGCCATCAGCGGACAGGGAGTATACACTGAA.